The next 30 T cell receptor beta chains were all read from a single sample in a study of blood T cells in healthy people across ages. Primers used in a second PCR of roughly 6 to 12 cycles were a sample-barcoded 5' primer and a J-beta primer mix. Each CDR3 protein is one row after TCRdb ran MiXCR on the 5' RACE reads. The sample has approximately 810,000 distinct CDR3 sequences; more than 25% are singletons. Sequences were obtained from blood. These TCRs come from a woman aged 80 or over in good health.

The chain carries TRBV6-2 or TRBV6-3 and TRBJ2-3; 10 positions match TRBD2. The germline V gene has CDR1 MNHEY and CDR2 SVGEGT. The CDR3 runs to 17 residues. Trimming removed 4 bases from V and 4 bases from J; junction bases left unmatched: 11. The CDR3: CASSFGASGGASDTQYF. The CDR3 coding sequence is TGTGCCAGCAGTTTCGGGGCAAGCGGGGGGGCCTCAGATACGCAGTATTTT.

The V gene is TRBV12-3 or TRBV12-4, the J gene TRBJ2-5, with unresolved D. With 5 bases removed from V and 4 bases from J, the gap between germline ends came to 26 bases. The CDR3 length is 18 residues. In DNA form, the CDR3 reads TGTGCCAGCAGTCCGGACCCAAGGGTGGGCCCCTATCGAGAGACCCAGTACTTC. Protein: CASSPDPRVGPYRETQYF.

A word on this clonotype: This sequence may be a read error, since a much larger clone differs from it by one base. The chain is built from TRBV9 and TRBJ2-1, with a possible D match to TRBD2 (5 bases). CDR3 size: 13 residues. Trimming stripped 4 bases from V and 13 bases from J, with 18 bases between. Germline CDR1 and CDR2: SGDLS and YYNGEE. CDR3 in DNA: TGTGCCAGCAGCAAGAGCGGTACTGAGACCCAGTTCTTC. Protein: CASSKSGTETQFF.

About this clonotype itself: A read error may explain this, as a much larger clone is one base away. The rearrangement links TRBV12-3 or TRBV12-4 to TRBJ2-3, with TRBD1 matching 7 bases. CDR3 length equals 15 residues. Trimming at V came to 6 bases and at J to 6 bases, leaving 12 bases not matched to a gene. CDR3 bases: TGTGCCAGCAGCTCGGGACAGCCCATGCACGATACGCAGTATTTT. It yields the protein CASSSGQPMHDTQYF.

This clonotype has more than one count but fewer than ten. The rearrangement links TRBV25-1 to TRBJ2-5; D unresolved. Germline values: CDR1 MGHDK, CDR2 SYGVNS. Trimming left V 6 bases short and J 11 bases short, with 19 bases between. This CDR3 comprises 13 residues. The CDR3 DNA follows: TGTGCCAGCAGGGGCCCTTGGTCGGATGAGCAGTACTTC. Translated, it gives CASRGPWSDEQYF.

This clonotype appeared once. It may be a read error: a sequence one base away is much more abundant. The chain is built from TRBV20-1 and TRBJ2-3; no definite D call. The V and J ends lost 5 bases and 3 bases respectively, with 15 bases between them. The CDR3 totals 14 residues. From germline, CDR1 is DFQATT and CDR2 SNEGSKA (reference sequence). The CDR3 DNA reads as TGCAGTGCTCTGGGGTTACAGAAAACAGATACGCAGTATTTT. It encodes CSALGLQKTDTQYF.

This sequence joins TRBV10-1 and TRBJ2-2; 8 bases align to TRBD1. V gave up 9 bases and J gave up 4 bases; unmatched junction bases: 4. Germline CDR1 reads WNHNN; CDR2 reads SYGVQD (reference sequence). The CDR3 runs to 13 residues. The CDR3 spells CASQGASTGELFF. The CDR3 bases are TGCGCCAGTCAGGGGGCAAGCACCGGGGAGCTGTTTTTT.

Concerning this clonotype: This may arise from a read error, as a much more abundant clone is one base away. This rearrangement joins TRBV5-5 to TRBJ2-1; D unresolved. The J call may not be correct, given that the DNA end is closer to TRBJ2-7. CDR3 length equals 17 residues. Germline V CDR1 and CDR2: SGHKS, YYEKEE (reference sequence). The CDR3 reads CASSLKISTSSYNEQYF. The CDR3 region has the DNA TGTGCCAGCAGCTTGAAAATTTCTACGAGCTCCTACAATGAGCAGTACTTC.

In regard to this clonotype: Being one base from a much bigger clone, this may be a read error. The chain carries TRBV7-2 and TRBJ2-7; 9 nucleotides agree with TRBD1. Trimming took 3 bases from V and 7 from J; bases not matched to a gene: 10. The CDR3 length is 15 residues. CDR1 and CDR2 (germline): SGHTA, FQGNSA. The CDR3 DNA reads as TGTGCCAGCAGCTTGACAGGGGGTGGTTACAATGAGCAGTACTTC. It specifies CASSLTGGGYNEQYF. Complete variable domain (other parts from reference TRBV7-2 and TRBJ2-7): GAGVSQSPSNKVTEKGKDVELRCDPISGHTALYWYRQSLGQGLEFLIYFQGNSAPDKSGLPSDRFSAERTGGSVSTLTIQRTQQEDSAVYLCASSLTGGGYNEQYFGPGTRLTVT.

A few counts support this clonotype. A much larger clone is a single base away; this may be a read error. The chain has TRBV6-2 or TRBV6-3 and TRBJ2-5, with 8 bases that match TRBD1. V shed 5 bases, J shed 4 bases, and the junction held 9 bases outside the gene matches. From germline, CDR1 is MNHEY and CDR2 SVGEGT. The CDR3 consists of 15 residues. The CDR3 loop is CASSHRGLAAETQYF. CDR3 bases: TGTGCCAGCAGTCACAGGGGGTTAGCAGCAGAGACCCAGTACTTC.

Concerning this clonotype: A clone one base away is much larger, so this may be a read error. The chain combines TRBV12-3 or TRBV12-4 with TRBJ2-1, with D possibly matching TRBD2 (5 bases). The CDR3 length is 12 residues. The germline V and J ends were trimmed by 9 bases and 5 bases, with 11 bases remaining between them. CDR3 amino acids: CASQMRDNEQFF. The CDR3 DNA sequence: TGTGCCAGTCAGATGCGGGACAATGAGCAGTTCTTC.

Note on this clonotype: This may stem from a read error, because a much larger clone lies one nucleotide away. The chain couples TRBV25-1 to TRBJ2-6, with D hard to call. The CDR3 sequence is 18 residues long. V dropped 3 bases and J dropped 2 bases, with 17 bases sitting between them. CDR1 and CDR2 (germline): MGHDK, SYGVNS. The CDR3 coding sequence is TGTGCCAGCAGTGATCGGAAAGAGTGTGGACCTGGGGCCAACGTCCTGACTTTC. Protein sequence: CASSDRKECGPGANVLTF.

In DNA form, the CDR3 reads TGCGCCAGCAGCCGACCGACAGGGGGCAGTACCGGGGAGCTGTTTTTT. This codes for CASSRPTGGSTGELFF. V and J are TRBV4-3 and TRBJ2-2; TRBD1 matches at 10 bases. This CDR3 comprises 16 residues. V dropped 4 bases and J dropped 5; count of bases not matched to a gene: 7. In germline, CDR1 is LGHNA, CDR2 YSLEER.

This clonotype showed up just once. The chain combines TRBV20-1 with TRBJ2-5; maybe TRBD1 (7 bases). V lost 3 bases to trimming and J lost 1 base, with 24 bases between them. CDR1 is DFQATT and CDR2 is SNEGSKA in the germline V gene (reference sequence). The CDR3 is made up of 18 amino acids. The CDR3 is CSASNPGGQDSPQETQYF. The CDR3 bases are TGCAGTGCTAGCAATCCAGGGGGGCAGGATTCCCCCCAAGAGACCCAGTACTTC.

This clonotype has at least ten counts. The rearrangement uses TRBV12-3 or TRBV12-4 and TRBJ1-2; the D is unclear. CDR3 length: 12 residues. V lost 5 bases, J lost 8 bases, and 12 bases lay in between. CDR3 sequence reads: CASSDRAGGYTF. For the CDR3, the DNA is TGTGCCAGCAGTGACCGGGCAGGCGGCTACACCTTC.

The chain joins TRBV12-3 or TRBV12-4 to TRBJ1-5; D gene ambiguous. The CDR3 is 15 residues long. The V end was cut by 5 bases, the J end by 4 bases, with 15 bases between. Written as DNA, the CDR3 is TGTGCCAGCAGTCACAGTCGGACTGAGAATCAGCCCCAGCATTTT. Translation: CASSHSRTENQPQHF.

This clonotype was found many times. The chain uses TRBV10-3 and TRBJ1-1, with unresolved D. V dropped 2 bases and J dropped 0 bases, with 7 bases sitting between them. Germline CDR1 reads ENHRY; CDR2 reads SYGVKD. The CDR3 runs to 14 residues. Here the CDR3 reads CAISEGSLNTEAFF. The CDR3 DNA sequence: TGTGCCATCAGTGAGGGCAGCTTGAACACTGAAGCTTTCTTT.

Remarks on this clonotype: The germline gene is not matched at one end of the junction; a read error may be the cause. This chain connects TRBV29-1 to TRBJ2-7; D may be TRBD1 or TRBD2 (5 bases each). The CDR3 consists of 15 residues. Germline CDR1 SQVTM, CDR2 ANQGSEA. The CDR3 DNA sequence: TGTAGCGTTGCCGGGGACCGCGATTCGCCGTACGAGCAGTACTTC. This sequence encodes CSVAGDRDSPYEQYF.

This clonotype came up many times. The rearrangement joins TRBV4-3 to TRBJ2-1, with D possibly being TRBD1 (5 bases). Germline values: CDR1 LGHNA, CDR2 YSLEER. V lost 4 bases, J lost 10 bases, and 20 bases lay in between. The CDR3 is 15 residues long. CDR3 region: CASSPTGFFNGEQFF. CDR3 bases: TGCGCCAGCAGCCCCACAGGATTTTTTAATGGGGAGCAGTTCTTC.

This clonotype was counted at least ten times. V usage is TRBV9 and J usage is TRBJ2-1, with D tentatively TRBD2 (6 bases). V was trimmed by 0 bases and J by 3 bases, leaving 13 bases between them. Germline loops: CDR1 SGDLS, CDR2 YYNGEE. The CDR3 loop spans 16 amino acids. The CDR3 protein is CASSVVSGGVYNEQFF. The DNA of the CDR3 is TGTGCCAGCAGCGTAGTTAGCGGAGGGGTCTACAATGAGCAGTTCTTC.

This clonotype was counted a few times. A much larger clone lies a single base off, so this may be a read error. The V and J genes are TRBV7-2 and TRBJ2-1, with 9 positions matching TRBD1. Looked up from germline, CDR1 is SGHTA and CDR2 is FQGNSA. This CDR3 is 15 amino acids long. The CDR3 coding sequence is TGTGCCAGCAGCACCGGGACAGGGCTCTACAATGGGCAGTTCTTC. Translated, it gives CASSTGTGLYNGQFF.

Comment on this clonotype: A read error may be the cause here, since a much bigger clone is one base away. The chain links TRBV7-9 to TRBJ2-5; 9 nucleotides align to TRBD2. The ends lost 5 bases at V and 11 bases at J; junction bases unmatched: 6. CDR1 and CDR2 (germline): SEHNR, FQNEAQ (reference sequence). The CDR3 loop spans 12 amino acids. The CDR3: CASSKLAGEQYF. CDR3 nucleotide sequence: TGTGCCAGCAGCAAACTAGCGGGTGAGCAGTACTTC.

This clonotype was seen at least ten times. This sequence joins TRBV20-1 and TRBJ1-5; TRBD1 might be the D (6 bases). Germline CDR1 reads DFQATT; CDR2 reads SNEGSKA (reference sequence). V lost 6 bases to trimming and J lost 0 bases, with 15 bases between them. CDR3 length: 15 amino acids. For the CDR3, the DNA is TGCAGTGCAGGTTGGACAGACCTTAGCAATCAGCCCCAGCATTTT. This codes for CSAGWTDLSNQPQHF.

This clonotype was detected many times. The chain carries TRBV29-1 and TRBJ1-2, with TRBD1 identical over 8 bases. The CDR3 is 12 amino acids. The junction had 6 bases not matched to a gene; V was cut back by 4 bases and J by 8 bases. Germline V gene data show CDR1 as SQVTM and CDR2 as ANQGSEA. The CDR3 DNA sequence: TGCAGCGTTGTGACAGGGGTACGAGGCTACACCTTC. Amino acid sequence: CSVVTGVRGYTF.

The genes are TRBV20-1 and TRBJ1-3, with D unclear. The V gene lost 3 bases and the J gene lost 3 bases, with 12 bases spanning the gap. The CDR3 totals 14 residues. Germline V gene lookup returns CDR1 DFQATT and CDR2 SNEGSKA (reference sequence). The CDR3 loop is CSAREEPGGNTIYF. The CDR3 nucleotides read TGCAGTGCTAGGGAGGAGCCCGGTGGAAACACCATATATTTT.

V and J are TRBV3-1 and TRBJ1-1, with a tentative D call TRBD1 (5 bases). CDR1 is LGHDT and CDR2 is YNNKEL in the germline V gene (reference sequence). V gave up 4 bases and J gave up 4 bases, with 19 bases separating them. The CDR3 is 16 residues long. Written as DNA, the CDR3 is TGTGCCAGCAGCCTTGGGACGGTTAAATCTGGCACTGAAGCTTTCTTT. This codes for CASSLGTVKSGTEAFF.

The DNA for the CDR3 is TGTGCCAGCAGATTATCGGCAGGGACTTTTCCCACAGATACGCAGTATTTT. Encoded protein: CASRLSAGTFPTDTQYF. The chain has TRBV12-3 or TRBV12-4 and TRBJ2-3; TRBD2 is a possible D gene (6 bases). The CDR3 extends over 17 amino acids. Trimming shortened V by 6 bases and J by 2 bases, and 21 bases separated the two germline ends.

Comments on this clonotype: A read error may explain this, as a much larger clone is one base away. The V call is TRBV5-1, the J call TRBJ2-1; the D gene is possibly TRBD1 (5 bases). This CDR3 has 15 residues. Deletions cut 1 base from V and 8 bases from J, with 16 bases between. The germline V gene has CDR1 SGHRS and CDR2 YFSETQ. The CDR3 loop reads CASSLQGATYDEQFF. The CDR3 DNA reads TGCGCCAGCAGCTTGCAGGGCGCGACATACGATGAGCAGTTCTTC.

The V gene is TRBV5-1, the J gene TRBJ2-1; D uncertain. Trimming cost V 4 bases and J 5 bases, with 13 bases left between them. Germline CDR1 is SGHRS and CDR2 is YFSETQ. The CDR3 runs 14 residues. CDR3 region: CASSPRADDNEQFF. The CDR3 nucleotides read TGCGCCAGCAGCCCCCGGGCGGATGACAATGAGCAGTTCTTC.

This clonotype was counted only a few times. The chain joins TRBV20-1 to TRBJ1-6; possible D gene TRBD1, 5 bases. Germline CDR1 reads DFQATT; CDR2 reads SNEGSKA (reference sequence). Between the trimmed V and J ends, which lost 6 bases and 6 bases, there was a span of 12 bases. CDR3 length: 13 amino acids. The CDR3 bases are TGCAGTGCCAGGAGGGACGGTAATTCACCCCTCCACTTT. This codes for CSARRDGNSPLHF.